These T cell receptor beta chains were read from a single sample in a study of shared clonotypes between healthy human individuals. Libraries were prepared by immunoSEQ multiplex PCR; TCRdb keeps only in-frame clonotypes and omits some of them. This table holds a few million clones, approximately 92% found once. Specimen: naive CD4+ T cells sorted from blood. These receptor sequences come from a man aged 18 to 35 in good health. Both conserved end residues are part of each CDR3.

>TRBV30|TRBJ2-1
CAWSVGGSIDEQFF
>TRBV12-5|TRBJ2-1
CASGFSGKALTGNEQFF
>TRBV5-5|TRBJ2-7
CASSLANRNEQYF
>TRBV6-1|TRBJ1-2
CASSLMTALYGYTF
>TRBV10-3|TRBJ2-2
CAITEGRGADGELFF
>TRBV11-2|TRBJ2-3
CASSLVRAQYF
>TRBV7-7|TRBJ2-7
CASSPGLAGSHEQYF
>TRBV7-9|TRBJ2-2
CASSPGSPTNTGELFF
>TRBV27|TRBJ2-3
CASSKAGEETDTQYF
>TRBV11-2|TRBJ2-1
CASSTEDRPHEQFF
>TRBV10-1|TRBJ2-1
CASSVTPGTYNEQFF
>TRBV28|TRBJ1-5
CASTNHEGNQPQHF
>TRBV11-3|TRBJ2-1
CASSPGLGGNEQFF
>TRBV30|TRBJ1-4
CAYHGGSTNEKLFF
>TRBV27|TRBJ2-5
CASRGGAETQYF
>TRBV6-5|TRBJ1-3
CASRRDSGNTIYF
>TRBV27|TRBJ2-1
CASSFEAGGSYNEQFF
>TRBV6-1|TRBJ1-6
CASSPGTGENSPLHF
>TRBV11-3|TRBJ2-7
CASSLGQYEQYF
>TRBV6-5|TRBJ1-1
CASTRGRNTEAFF
>TRBV18|TRBJ1-1
CASSPPGGASEAFF
>TRBV4-3|TRBJ1-6
CASSQDAASNSYNSPLHF
>TRBV9|TRBJ2-7
CASSVTPGQGFYEQYF
>TRBV6-5|TRBJ1-4
CASSTGTGGEKLFF
>TRBV19|TRBJ2-2
CASSMPALAANTGELFF
>TRBV5-1|TRBJ2-1
CASSSFSGGANEQFF
>TRBV13|TRBJ1-2
CASSLRGSRYGYTF
>TRBV7-3|TRBJ2-3
CASSLAGLHADTQYF